Each of the 22 T cell receptor beta chains below was sequenced from the same sample in a study of shared clonotypes between healthy human individuals. Sequencing was performed with immunoSEQ multiplex PCR; in TCRdb, only in-frame clones are kept and a portion is missing. The data hold some 1.1 million clones, with about 72% observed a single time. What was sequenced was memory CD4+ T cells from PBMCs. Subset given: CD45RA-negative fraction. The receptors come from a man in his late teens or twenties in good health. Some clones in this sample may be carry-over from other donors' samples.

The chain joins TRBV5-1 to TRBJ2-1; 7 nucleotides line up with TRBD2. Germline V CDR1 and CDR2: SGHRS, YFSETQ. Germline trimming cut 0 bases from V and 5 bases from J; bases unmatched to any gene: 8. The length of the CDR3 is 16 residues. DNA of the CDR3: TGCGCCAGCAGCTTGGGCCTACTAGCGACAAACAATGAGCAGTTCTTC. Translating gives CASSLGLLATNNEQFF.

V is TRBV9 and J is TRBJ2-3; the D is unclear. Trimming removed 0 bases at V and 2 bases at J, with 7 bases between. The CDR3 is made up of 14 amino acids. Germline V lookup: CDR1 SGDLS, CDR2 YYNGEE. CDR3 nucleotides: TGTGCCAGCAGCGTAGATGCCAACACAGATACGCAGTATTTT. Translated: CASSVDANTDTQYF.

This clone has more than one count but fewer than ten. This CDR3 reads CASSSGSLGAGNQPQHF. The CDR3 DNA follows: TGCGCCAGCAGCTCGGGCTCCCTCGGAGCGGGCAATCAGCCCCAGCATTTT. This sequence joins TRBV10-2 and TRBJ1-5; no clear D. The CDR3 has 17 residues. Germline CDR1 and CDR2: WSHSY and SAAADI. Trimming pared 6 bases from V and 2 bases from J, leaving 20 bases between.

The chain employs TRBV5-4 and TRBJ1-2; 11 bases line up with TRBD1. CDR1 and CDR2 (germline): SGHNT, YYREEE (reference sequence). CDR3 length equals 13 residues. V trimming: 5 bases; J trimming: 6 bases; junction bases outside the gene matches: 3. Written as DNA, the CDR3 is TGTGCCAGCAGGGGGGACAGGGGGGATGGCTACACCTTC. It translates to CASRGDRGDGYTF.

The chain carries TRBV10-3 and TRBJ1-5; D may be TRBD1 (5 bases). Germline V gives CDR1 ENHRY, CDR2 SYGVKD. The CDR3 has 12 amino acids. Trimming shortened V by 0 bases and J by 11 bases, and 8 bases separated the two germline ends. This CDR3 reads CAISESRGAQHF. The CDR3 DNA is TGTGCCATCAGTGAGTCGAGAGGGGCCCAGCATTTT.

This sequence joins TRBV29-1 and TRBJ2-1; TRBD2 agrees at 11 bases. Germline CDR1 reads SQVTM; CDR2 reads ANQGSEA. The J segment lost 10 bases and the V segment lost 6 bases, leaving 11 bases of the junction unmatched. This CDR3 contains 14 residues. In nucleotides, the CDR3 is TGCAGCGTCGGTAGCGGGAGGGCCAGAGGGGAGCAGTTCTTC. It translates to CSVGSGRARGEQFF.

The chain couples TRBV28 to TRBJ2-7; 13 bases align to TRBD2. V shed 7 bases and J 0 bases; nucleotides not matched to a gene: 15. Germline V gives CDR1 MDHEN, CDR2 SYDVKM. This CDR3 region has 19 residues. The CDR3 nucleotides are TGTGCCAGCACGCAGCGAGACAGGGGACTAGCGGGATACTCCTACGAGCAGTACTTC. Protein product: CASTQRDRGLAGYSYEQYF.

There are a few counts of this clone. The chain couples TRBV7-2 to TRBJ1-4; no reliable D call. V lost 3 bases and J lost 8, with 13 bases in between. The CDR3 extends over 14 amino acids. Per germline, CDR1 SGHTA and CDR2 FQGNSA. The CDR3 loop is CASSLAPRWEKLFF. The DNA of the CDR3 is TGTGCCAGCAGCTTGGCCCCCCGGTGGGAAAAACTGTTTTTT.

The chain couples TRBV7-2 to TRBJ1-5; 9 positions match TRBD1. The V gene end was trimmed by 1 base and the J gene end by 5 bases; junction bases not matched to a gene: 9. The CDR3 loop spans 17 amino acids. Germline V lookup: CDR1 SGHTA, CDR2 FQGNSA. The CDR3: CASSLVGTGLQYQPQHF. CDR3 DNA: TGTGCCAGCAGCTTAGTCGGGACAGGGCTTCAATATCAGCCCCAGCATTTT.

As to this clone: Other DNA sequences in the sample encode the same CDR3. The chain couples TRBV6-5 to TRBJ2-7, with 7 positions matching TRBD1. Germline loops: CDR1 MNHEY, CDR2 SVGAGI. V was clipped by 0 bases and J by 4 bases; unmatched bases: 0. The CDR3 runs to 13 residues. The CDR3 protein is CASSYSRGYEQYF. The CDR3 DNA sequence: TGTGCCAGCAGTTACTCCAGGGGGTACGAGCAGTACTTC.

This clone was recorded a few times. This rearrangement joins TRBV16 to TRBJ2-2, with a possible D match to TRBD2 (5 bases). The CDR3 covers 14 residues. Trimming took off 0 bases at V and 6 bases at J, with 8 bases between the two ends. Germline assignment: CDR1 KGHSY and CDR2 FQNENV. The CDR3 spells CASSQSRGSGELFF. For the CDR3, the DNA is TGTGCCAGCAGCCAATCTCGGGGATCCGGGGAGCTGTTTTTT. The variable domain in full, completed from reference TRBV16 and TRBJ2-2, reads GEEVAQTPKHLVRGEGQKAKLYCAPIKGHSYVFWYQQVLKNEFKFLISFQNENVFDETGMPKERFSAKCLPNSPCSLEIQATKLEDSAVYFCASSQSRGSGELFFGEGSRLTVL.

The chain has TRBV4-1 and TRBJ1-2; D is unresolved. The CDR3 runs to 16 residues. Germline V gene data show CDR1 as MGHRA and CDR2 as YSYEKL. Trimming cost V 0 bases and J 6 bases, with 17 bases left between them. CDR3 amino acids: CASSQEQQVSIHGYTF. The CDR3 DNA sequence: TGCGCCAGCAGCCAAGAACAGCAGGTTTCCATCCATGGCTACACCTTC.

About this clone: The sample carries other DNA sequences with the same CDR3. This chain uses TRBV28 with TRBJ1-2; tentative D call: TRBD1 (5 bases). The germline V gene has CDR1 MDHEN and CDR2 SYDVKM. V lost 3 bases to trimming and J lost 2 bases, with 7 bases between them. This CDR3 is 13 amino acids long. CDR3 sequence: CASSFQGNYGYTF. The DNA for the CDR3 is TGTGCCAGCAGTTTTCAGGGAAACTATGGCTACACCTTC.

V is TRBV25-1 and J is TRBJ2-3; 8 bases agree with TRBD2. Germline CDR1 MGHDK, CDR2 SYGVNS. This CDR3 has 14 residues. Trimming cost V 8 bases and J 3 bases; bases outside gene matches: 7. The CDR3 DNA is TGTGCCAGCCAAGGGGCGGGAGGAACAGATACGCAGTATTTT. Amino acids: CASQGAGGTDTQYF.

The CDR3 here is CASSLWRGNSNQPQHF. For the CDR3, the DNA is TGTGCCAGCAGTTTATGGCGTGGAAATAGCAATCAGCCCCAGCATTTT. The chain uses TRBV28 and TRBJ1-5; no reliable D call. V shed 0 bases and J shed 0 bases, with 9 bases lying between them. CDR3 length: 16 amino acids. In germline, CDR1 is MDHEN, CDR2 SYDVKM.

The chain links TRBV18 to TRBJ2-2; D not resolved. The V end was cut by 0 bases, the J end by 1 base, with 6 bases between. The CDR3 covers 15 residues. The germline V gene encodes CDR1 KGHSH and CDR2 LQKENI. The chain's CDR3 is CASSPPVRNTGELFF. Here the CDR3 DNA reads TGTGCCAGCTCACCACCGGTCAGGAACACCGGGGAGCTGTTTTTT.

This clone was seen only once. The chain has TRBV18 and TRBJ1-2; no reliable D call. Germline V lookup: CDR1 KGHSH, CDR2 LQKENI. This CDR3 region has 17 residues. V was cut by 3 bases and J by 6 bases, with 23 bases left in between. In DNA, the CDR3 is TGTGCCAGCTCACCCGGAACCGGGGTGACTGGGCTTGATGGCTACACCTTC. The encoded protein is CASSPGTGVTGLDGYTF.

A few counts support this clone. J is TRBJ1-5 and V is TRBV10-3; D perhaps matches TRBD1 (5 bases). In germline, CDR1 is ENHRY, CDR2 SYGVKD. The V end lost 6 bases, the J end lost 7 bases, and 10 bases lay between the germline ends. The CDR3 consists of 12 residues. This chain's CDR3 is CAISNRNQPQHF. Here the CDR3 DNA reads TGTGCCATCAGCAACAGGAACCAGCCCCAGCATTTT.

The chain recombines TRBV13 with TRBJ2-3, with 9 nucleotides matching TRBD2. The J segment lost 2 bases and the V segment lost 4 bases, leaving 10 bases of the junction unmatched. From germline, CDR1 is PRHDT and CDR2 FYEKMQ (reference sequence). CDR3 size: 17 residues. The CDR3 is CASSSRGSGSITDTQYF. CDR3 DNA: TGTGCCAGCAGCTCCCGGGGTAGCGGGAGTATCACAGATACGCAGTATTTT.

This clone was recorded a few times. The chain is built from TRBV9 and TRBJ2-7, with TRBD1 as a possible D gene (6 bases). CDR3 length: 14 amino acids. Trimming stripped 3 bases from V and 2 bases from J, with 12 bases between. The germline V gene encodes CDR1 SGDLS and CDR2 YYNGEE. Here the CDR3 reads CASSAGTSPYEQYF. In DNA form, the CDR3 reads TGTGCCAGCAGCGCTGGGACATCCCCCTACGAGCAGTACTTC.

The V gene is TRBV7-9, the J gene TRBJ1-2, with 10 bases that match TRBD1. The CDR3 runs 15 residues. Germline V lookup: CDR1 SEHNR, CDR2 FQNEAQ (reference sequence). Unmatched junction bases numbered 10, after V lost 4 bases and J lost 8 bases. The CDR3 DNA is TGTGCCAGCAGCTCCTTGACAGGGGGCGCCTGGGGCTACACCTTC. It is translated as CASSSLTGGAWGYTF. The full variable domain, rest sourced from reference TRBV7-9 and TRBJ1-2, is DTGVSQNPRHKITKRGQNVTFRCDPISEHNRLYWYRQTLGQGPEFLTYFQNEAQLEKSRLLSDRFSAERPKGSFSTLEIQRTEQGDSAMYLCASSSLTGGAWGYTFGSGTRLTVV.

This chain connects TRBV5-1 to TRBJ2-7; D remains ambiguous. Germline assignment: CDR1 SGHRS and CDR2 YFSETQ. Trimming removed 3 bases at V and 7 bases at J, with 14 bases between. CDR3 size: 13 residues. CDR3 in DNA: TGCGCCAGCAGCTCCGGGCCTGAGGAAGAGCAGTACTTC. Protein: CASSSGPEEEQYF.